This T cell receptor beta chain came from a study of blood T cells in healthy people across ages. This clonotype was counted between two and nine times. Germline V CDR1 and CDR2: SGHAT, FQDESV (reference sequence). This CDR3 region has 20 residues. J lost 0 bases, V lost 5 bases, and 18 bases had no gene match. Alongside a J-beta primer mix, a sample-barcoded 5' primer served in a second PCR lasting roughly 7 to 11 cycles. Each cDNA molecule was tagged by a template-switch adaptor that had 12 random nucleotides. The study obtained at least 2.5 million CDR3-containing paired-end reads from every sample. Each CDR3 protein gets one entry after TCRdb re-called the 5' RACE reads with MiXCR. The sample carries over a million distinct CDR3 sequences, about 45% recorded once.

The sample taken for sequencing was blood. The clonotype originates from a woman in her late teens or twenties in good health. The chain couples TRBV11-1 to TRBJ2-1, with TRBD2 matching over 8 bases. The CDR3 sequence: CASSPGGRTRGGSSYNEQFF. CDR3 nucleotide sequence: TGTGCCAGCAGCCCGGGGGGGAGGACTAGGGGGGGAAGCTCCTACAATGAGCAGTTCTTC.